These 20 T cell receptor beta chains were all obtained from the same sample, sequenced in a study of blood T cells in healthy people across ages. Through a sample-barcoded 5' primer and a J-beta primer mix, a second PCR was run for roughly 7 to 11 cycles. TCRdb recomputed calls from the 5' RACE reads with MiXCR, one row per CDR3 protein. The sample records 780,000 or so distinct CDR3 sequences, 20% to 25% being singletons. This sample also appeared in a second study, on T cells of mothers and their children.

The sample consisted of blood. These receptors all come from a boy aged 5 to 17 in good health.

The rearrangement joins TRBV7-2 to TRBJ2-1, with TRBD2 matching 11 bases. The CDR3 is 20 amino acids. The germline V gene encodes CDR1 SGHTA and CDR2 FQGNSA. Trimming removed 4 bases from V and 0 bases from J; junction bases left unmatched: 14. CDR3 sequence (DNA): TGTGCCAGCAGCTGGCCACTAGCGGGAGAGGGGGTGAGCTCCTACAATGAGCAGTTCTTC. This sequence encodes CASSWPLAGEGVSSYNEQFF.

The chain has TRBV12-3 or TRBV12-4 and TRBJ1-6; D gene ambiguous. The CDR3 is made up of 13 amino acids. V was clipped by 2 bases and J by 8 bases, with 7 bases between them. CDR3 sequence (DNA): TGTGCCAGCAGTTTAAAGGACGATTCACCCCTCCACTTT. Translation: CASSLKDDSPLHF.

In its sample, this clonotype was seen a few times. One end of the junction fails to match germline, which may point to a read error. CDR3 DNA: TGTGCCACCAGCAGAGACGGGGCCAATCAAGAGACCCAGCACTTC. It specifies CATSRDGANQETQHF. The rearrangement uses TRBV15 and TRBJ2-5; D assignment may be TRBD1 or TRBD2 (5 bases each). This CDR3 region has 15 residues. CDR1 and CDR2 from the germline V gene are LNHNV and YYDKDF (reference sequence).

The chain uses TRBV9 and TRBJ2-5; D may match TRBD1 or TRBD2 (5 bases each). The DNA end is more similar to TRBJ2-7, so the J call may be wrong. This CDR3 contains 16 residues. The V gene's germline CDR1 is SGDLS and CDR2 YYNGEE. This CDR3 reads CASSPPEGRLGYEQYF. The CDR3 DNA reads TGTGCCAGCAGCCCTCCCGAGGGGCGCCTAGGCTACGAGCAGTACTTC.

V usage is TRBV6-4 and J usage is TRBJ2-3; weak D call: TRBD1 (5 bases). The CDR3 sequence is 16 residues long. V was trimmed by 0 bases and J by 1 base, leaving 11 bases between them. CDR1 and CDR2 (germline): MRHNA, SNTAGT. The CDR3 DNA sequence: TGTGCCAGCAGTGACTCGGGTGACAGACGCACAGATACGCAGTATTTT. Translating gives CASSDSGDRRTDTQYF.

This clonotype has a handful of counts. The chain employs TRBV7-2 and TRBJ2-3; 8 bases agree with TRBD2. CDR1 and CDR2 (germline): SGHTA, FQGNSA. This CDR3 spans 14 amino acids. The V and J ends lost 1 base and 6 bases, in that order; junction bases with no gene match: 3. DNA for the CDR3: TGTGCCAGCAGCTTAGAACTAGCGGTCGATACGCAGTATTTT. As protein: CASSLELAVDTQYF.

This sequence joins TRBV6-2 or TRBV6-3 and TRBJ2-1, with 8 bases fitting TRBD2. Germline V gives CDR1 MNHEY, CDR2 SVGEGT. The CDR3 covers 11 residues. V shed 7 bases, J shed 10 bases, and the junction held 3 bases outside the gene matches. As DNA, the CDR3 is TGTGCCAGCACCATAGCGGGGGAGCAGTTCTTC. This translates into CASTIAGEQFF.

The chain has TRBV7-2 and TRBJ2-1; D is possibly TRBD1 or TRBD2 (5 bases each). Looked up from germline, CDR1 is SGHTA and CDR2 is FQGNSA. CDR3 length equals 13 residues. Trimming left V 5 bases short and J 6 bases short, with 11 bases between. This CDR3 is CASSKGRSNEQFF. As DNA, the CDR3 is TGTGCCAGCAGCAAGGGACGATCCAATGAGCAGTTCTTC.

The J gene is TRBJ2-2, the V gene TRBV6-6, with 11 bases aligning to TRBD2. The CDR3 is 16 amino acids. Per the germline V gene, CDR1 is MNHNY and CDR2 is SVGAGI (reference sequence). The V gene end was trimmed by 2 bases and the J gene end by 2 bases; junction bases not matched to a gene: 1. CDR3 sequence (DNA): TGTGCCAGCAGTTACCGACTAGCGGGAAACACCGGGGAGCTGTTTTTT. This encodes CASSYRLAGNTGELFF.

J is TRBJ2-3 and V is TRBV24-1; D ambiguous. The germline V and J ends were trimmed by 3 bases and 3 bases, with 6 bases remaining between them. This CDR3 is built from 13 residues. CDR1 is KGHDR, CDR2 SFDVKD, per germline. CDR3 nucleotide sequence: TGTGCCACCAGTGATGACAAGACAGATACGCAGTATTTT. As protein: CATSDDKTDTQYF.

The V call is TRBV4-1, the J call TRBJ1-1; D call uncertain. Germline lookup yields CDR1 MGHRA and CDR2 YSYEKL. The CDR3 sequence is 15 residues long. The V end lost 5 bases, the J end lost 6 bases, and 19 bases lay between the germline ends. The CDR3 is CASSSSEAGPPEAFF. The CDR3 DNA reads TGCGCCAGCAGCTCTAGTGAGGCAGGTCCCCCTGAAGCTTTCTTT.

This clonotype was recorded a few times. DNA of the CDR3: TGTGCCAGCACGGTGGGGCGTCTTGAAGAGACCCAGTACTTC. Translated: CASTVGRLEETQYF. The rearrangement links TRBV5-6 to TRBJ2-5; possibly TRBD1 for D (5 bases). Per the germline V gene, CDR1 is SGHDT and CDR2 is YYEEEE. Trimming stripped 6 bases from V and 3 bases from J, with 15 bases between. The CDR3 contains 14 residues.

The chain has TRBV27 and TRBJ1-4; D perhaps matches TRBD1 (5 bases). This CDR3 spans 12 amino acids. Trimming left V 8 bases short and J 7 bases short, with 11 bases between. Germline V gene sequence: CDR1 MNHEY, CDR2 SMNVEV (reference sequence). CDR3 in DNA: TGTGCCAGCGGGACGTTGATTGAAAAACTGTTTTTT. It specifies CASGTLIEKLFF.

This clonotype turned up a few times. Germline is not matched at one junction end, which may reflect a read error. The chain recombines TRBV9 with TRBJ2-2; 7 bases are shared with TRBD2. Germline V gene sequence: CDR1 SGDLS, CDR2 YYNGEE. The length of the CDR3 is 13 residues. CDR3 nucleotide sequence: TGTGCCGGCAGCGGGATTGCCTCCGGGGAGCTGTTTTTT. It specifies CAGSGIASGELFF.

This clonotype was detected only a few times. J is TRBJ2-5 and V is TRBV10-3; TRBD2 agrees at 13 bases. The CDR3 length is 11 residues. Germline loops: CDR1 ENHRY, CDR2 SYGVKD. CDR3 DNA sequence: TGTGCTATCGGACTAGCGGGAGCTCAGTACTTC. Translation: CAIGLAGAQYF.

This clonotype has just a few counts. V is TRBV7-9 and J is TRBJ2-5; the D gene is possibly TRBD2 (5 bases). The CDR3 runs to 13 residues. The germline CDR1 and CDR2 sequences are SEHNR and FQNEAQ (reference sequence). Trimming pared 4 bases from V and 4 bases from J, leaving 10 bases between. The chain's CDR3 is CASSYAEVETQYF. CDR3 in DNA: TGTGCCAGCAGCTACGCGGAGGTAGAGACCCAGTACTTC.

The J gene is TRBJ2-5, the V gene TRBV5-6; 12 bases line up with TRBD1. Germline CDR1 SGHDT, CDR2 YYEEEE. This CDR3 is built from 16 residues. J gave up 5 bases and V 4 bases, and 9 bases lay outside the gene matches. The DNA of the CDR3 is TGTGCCAGCAGCCAAATAGGGACAGGGGGCGAGGAGACCCAGTACTTC. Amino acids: CASSQIGTGGEETQYF.

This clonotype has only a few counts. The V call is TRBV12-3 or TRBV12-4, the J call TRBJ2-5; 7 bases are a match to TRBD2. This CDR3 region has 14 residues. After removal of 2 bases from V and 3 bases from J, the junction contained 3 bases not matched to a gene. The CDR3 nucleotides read TGTGCCAGCAGTTTAAGGGAGGGGAAAGAGACCCAGTACTTC. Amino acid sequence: CASSLREGKETQYF.

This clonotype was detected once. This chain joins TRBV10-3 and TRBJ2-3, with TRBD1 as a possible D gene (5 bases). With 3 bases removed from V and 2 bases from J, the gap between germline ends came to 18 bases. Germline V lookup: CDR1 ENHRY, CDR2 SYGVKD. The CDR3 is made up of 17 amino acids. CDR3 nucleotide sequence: TGTGCCATCAGTGAACCCCCAGGGTCTCCCTCCACAGATACGCAGTATTTT. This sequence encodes CAISEPPGSPSTDTQYF.

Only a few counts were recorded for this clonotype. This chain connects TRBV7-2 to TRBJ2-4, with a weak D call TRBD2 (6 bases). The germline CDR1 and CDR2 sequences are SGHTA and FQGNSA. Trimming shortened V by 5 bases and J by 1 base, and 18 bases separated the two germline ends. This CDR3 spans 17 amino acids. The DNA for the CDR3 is TGTGCCAGCAGCCCCTATGGAGGGTCGGCGGCCAAAAACATTCAGTACTTC. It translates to CASSPYGGSAAKNIQYF.